This T cell receptor beta chain was captured in a study of early T cells in non-severe SARS-CoV-2 infection listed by TCRdb under 2021. Context from the whole study: TCR sequencing used bulk RNA from unsorted whole blood, so alpha and beta chains could not be paired.

This clonotype was detected many times. Its antigen target is currently unknown. No much larger clonotype is one base removed from it; base qualities were not supplied. The method was 5' RACE. TCRdb lists the instrument as NextSeq 500. In the TCR library protocol, unique molecular identifiers were attached to individual cDNA molecules to correct for PCR bias and sequencing error. Both TCR alpha and beta chains were sequenced, and tight co-correlation was observed between alpha and beta sequence abundances in each sample. In the authors' own workflow: Decombinator V4 was used to perform V gene, J gene and CDR3 annotation of TCR sequences. TCRs were defined as expanded if a significant change between any two time points was detected under a Poisson model with p below 0.0001. TCR abundances were normalised to the total number of TCRs sequenced in each sample and reported as counts per million. TRAV1-2 paired with TRAJ12, TRAJ20 or TRAJ33 defined MAIT TCRs, while TRAV10 paired with TRAJ18 defined iNKT TCRs. VDJdb, accessed on 1 November 2021, was searched for TCRs annotated for CMV, EBV and SARS-CoV-2, and TCRs annotated for more than one antigen were excluded. Using fastp trimming at Q25 and MiXCR clonotype assembly, TCRdb reanalyzed the public sequencing data and kept in-frame beta chains. Every entry covers one CDR3 protein and lists the most common genes and DNA from its rows. V and J calls and clone size were set by TCRdb, not the authors. A total of tens of thousands of distinct CDR3 sequences appear in this sample, roughly 5.7% of them only once. The top ten clonotypes cover 21% of the sample.

This was a case-control study nested in a cohort of healthcare workers in London, UK, who had nasopharyngeal swab PCR tests and blood samples taken every week. Healthcare workers were enrolled in the week of the UK lockdown, from 23 to 31 March 2020, and were followed every week for up to roughly 15 weeks. The germline V gene (reference sequence) yields MNHNY for CDR1 and SVGAGI for CDR2. Counted from cysteine to phenylalanine, this CDR3 has 15 amino acids. Just CDR3 DNA is preserved here, 45 bases in frame from base 1. V and J are trimmed by 7 bases and 7 bases, and the gene matches miss 13 bases of the junction. Study-wide conclusions, independent of this receptor: VDJdb matching was skewed toward anti-spike CD8 responses and likely underestimated virus-specific expansions by missing private and CD4 specificities.

The TCR was taken from an adult who was a healthcare worker with PCR-confirmed SARS-CoV-2 infection or an uninfected control (not recorded which). The sequencing sample was made of whole blood. The sequence is built from TRBV6-6 and TRBJ2-1; TRBD2 agrees with 7 junctional bases. The CDR3 protein is CASIDGAAGTNEQFF. At the DNA level, the sequence is TGTGCCAGCATCGACGGGGCAGCGGGGACGAATGAGCAGTTCTTC.